This TCR beta chain was sequenced for a study of T cell responses to AZD1222 COVID-19 vaccine. Study outcomes and limitations: White British donors predominated, females outnumbered males, and clonal diversity was possibly underestimated. Samples come after the peak T cell response, not at day 14. Breadth and depth of Spike-specific TCRs rose after two AZD1222 doses. The CD4 TCRs associated with vaccination extended across spike and predominated at 160-218 and 743-854.

From germline, CDR1 is MNHEY and CDR2 SVGAGI. V lost 2 bases and J 5 bases, leaving 9 bases between the germline ends. The CDR3 loop spans 13 amino acids. Profiling relied on immunoSEQ multiplex PCR, and the TCRdb table lists in-frame clones only, not all of them. Of roughly 200,000 clones detected, around 90% appear once; the ten largest clones hold 3.6%. On this clone: Its antigen is unidentified.

The specimen comprised peripheral blood, sampled 28 days after the second dose of the MenACWY control vaccine. The chain is built from TRBV6-5 and TRBJ1-1, with D unclear. The sequence was obtained from an adult who received the MenACWY meningococcal vaccine as a control. In nucleotides, the CDR3 is TGTGCCAGCAGTTACAAATGGGGAACTGAAGCTTTCTTT. Protein product: CASSYKWGTEAFF.